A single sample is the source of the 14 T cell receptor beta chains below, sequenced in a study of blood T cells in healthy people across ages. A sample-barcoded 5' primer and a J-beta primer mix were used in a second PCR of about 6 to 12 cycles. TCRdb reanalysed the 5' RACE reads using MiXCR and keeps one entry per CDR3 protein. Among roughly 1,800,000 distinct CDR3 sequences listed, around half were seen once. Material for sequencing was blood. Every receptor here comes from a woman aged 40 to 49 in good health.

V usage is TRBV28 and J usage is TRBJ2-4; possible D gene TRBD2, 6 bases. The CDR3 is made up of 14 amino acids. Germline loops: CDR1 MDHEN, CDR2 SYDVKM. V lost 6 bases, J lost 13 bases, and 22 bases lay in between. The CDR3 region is CASSSRGGVVEQYF. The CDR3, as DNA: TGTGCCAGCAGCTCCCGTGGAGGGGTGGTTGAGCAGTACTTC.

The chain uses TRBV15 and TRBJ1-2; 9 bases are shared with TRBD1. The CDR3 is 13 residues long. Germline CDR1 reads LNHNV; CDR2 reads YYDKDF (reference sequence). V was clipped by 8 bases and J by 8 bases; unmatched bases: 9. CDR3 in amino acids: CATGGQGPGGYTF. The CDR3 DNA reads TGTGCCACCGGCGGACAGGGGCCCGGAGGCTACACCTTC. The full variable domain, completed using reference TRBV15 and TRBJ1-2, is DAMVIQNPRYQVTQFGKPVTLSCSQTLNHNVMYWYQQKSSQAPKLLFHYYDKDFNNEADTPDNFQSRRPNTSFCFLDIRSPGLGDTAMYLCATGGQGPGGYTFGSGTRLTVV.

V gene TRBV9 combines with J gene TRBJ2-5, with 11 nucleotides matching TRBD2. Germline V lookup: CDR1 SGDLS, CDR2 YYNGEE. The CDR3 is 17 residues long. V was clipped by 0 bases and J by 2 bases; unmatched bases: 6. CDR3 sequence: CASSVDPSGGRQETQYF. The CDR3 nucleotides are TGTGCCAGCAGCGTAGATCCTAGCGGGGGGCGGCAAGAGACCCAGTACTTC.

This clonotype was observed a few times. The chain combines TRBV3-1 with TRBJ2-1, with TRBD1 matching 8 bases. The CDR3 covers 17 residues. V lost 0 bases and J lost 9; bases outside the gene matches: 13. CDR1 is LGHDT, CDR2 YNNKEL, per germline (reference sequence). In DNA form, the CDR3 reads TGTGCCAGCAGCCAAGATCGGGGGCCCTCAACAGGGGGTGAGCAGTTCTTC. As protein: CASSQDRGPSTGGEQFF.

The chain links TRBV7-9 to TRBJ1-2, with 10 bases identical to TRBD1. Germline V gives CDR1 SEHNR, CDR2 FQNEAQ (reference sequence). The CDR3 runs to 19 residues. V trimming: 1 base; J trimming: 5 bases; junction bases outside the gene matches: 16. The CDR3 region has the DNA TGTGCCAGCAGCTTAGATTCGGATTGGTACCGGGACAGGGGTTATGGCTACACCTTC. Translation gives CASSLDSDWYRDRGYGYTF.

Written as DNA, the CDR3 is TGCGCCAGCAGCCCAGGGACAGGGGCGGTGGTCTATGGCTACACCTTC. Protein sequence: CASSPGTGAVVYGYTF. The chain is built from TRBV4-1 and TRBJ1-2; 10 bases agree with TRBD1. The V segment lost 4 bases and the J segment 4 bases; nucleotides outside the gene matches: 9. The CDR3 sequence is 16 residues long. Germline assignment: CDR1 MGHRA and CDR2 YSYEKL.

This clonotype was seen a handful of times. The CDR3 bases are TGTGCCAGCAGCTTAACCGGACAGGCCATGAGCAGGGAGACCCAGTACTTC. This translates into CASSLTGQAMSRETQYF. The chain links TRBV7-9 to TRBJ2-5; 7 nucleotides match TRBD1. Germline-derived CDR1 and CDR2 are SEHNR and FQNEAQ (reference sequence). After removal of 2 bases from V and 5 bases from J, the junction contained 14 bases not matched to a gene. The CDR3 runs 17 residues. The full variable domain, completed using reference TRBV7-9 and TRBJ2-5, is DTGVSQNPRHKITKRGQNVTFRCDPISEHNRLYWYRQTLGQGPEFLTYFQNEAQLEKSRLLSDRFSAERPKGSFSTLEIQRTEQGDSAMYLCASSLTGQAMSRETQYFGPGTRLLVL.

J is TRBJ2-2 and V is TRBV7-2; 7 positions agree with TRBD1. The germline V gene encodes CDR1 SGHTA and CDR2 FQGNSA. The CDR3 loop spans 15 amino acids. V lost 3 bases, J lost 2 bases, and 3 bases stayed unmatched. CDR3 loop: CASSLTGINTGELFF. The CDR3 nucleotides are TGTGCCAGCAGCTTGACAGGGATTAACACCGGGGAGCTGTTTTTT.

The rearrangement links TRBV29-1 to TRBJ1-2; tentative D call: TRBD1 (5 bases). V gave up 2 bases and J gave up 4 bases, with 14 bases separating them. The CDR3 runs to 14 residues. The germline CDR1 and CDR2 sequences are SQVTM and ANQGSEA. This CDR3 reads CSVETGGIGYGYTF. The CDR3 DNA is TGCAGCGTTGAAACTGGGGGTATTGGCTATGGCTACACCTTC. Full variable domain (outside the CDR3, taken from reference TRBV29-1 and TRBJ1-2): SAVISQKPSRDICQRGTSLTIQCQVDSQVTMMFWYRQQPGQSLTLIATANQGSEATYESGFVIDKFPISRPNLTFSTLTVSNMSPEDSSIYLCSVETGGIGYGYTFGSGTRLTVV.

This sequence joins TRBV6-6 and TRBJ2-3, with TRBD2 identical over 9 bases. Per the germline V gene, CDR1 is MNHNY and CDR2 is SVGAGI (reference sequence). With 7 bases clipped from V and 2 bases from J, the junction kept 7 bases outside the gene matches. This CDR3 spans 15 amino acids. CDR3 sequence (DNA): TGTGCCAGCATCCCCAGCGGGGGGAACACAGATACGCAGTATTTT. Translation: CASIPSGGNTDTQYF.

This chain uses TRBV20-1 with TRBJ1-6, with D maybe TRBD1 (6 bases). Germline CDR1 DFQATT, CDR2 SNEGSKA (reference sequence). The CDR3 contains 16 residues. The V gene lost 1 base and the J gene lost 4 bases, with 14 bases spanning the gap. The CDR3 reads CSARVRRGEYNSPLHF. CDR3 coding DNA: TGCAGTGCTAGAGTTCGCAGGGGCGAGTATAATTCACCCCTCCACTTT.

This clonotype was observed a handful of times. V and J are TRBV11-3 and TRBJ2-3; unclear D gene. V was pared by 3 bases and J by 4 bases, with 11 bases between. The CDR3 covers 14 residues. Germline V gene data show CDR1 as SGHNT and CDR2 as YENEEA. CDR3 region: CASSLSSVADTQYF. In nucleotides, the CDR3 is TGTGCCAGCAGCTTGTCATCGGTGGCAGATACGCAGTATTTT. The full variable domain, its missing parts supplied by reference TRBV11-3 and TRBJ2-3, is EAGVVQSPRYKIIEKKQPVAFWCNPISGHNTLYWYLQNLGQGPELLIRYENEEAVDDSQLPKDRFSAERLKGVDSTLKIQPAELGDSAVYLCASSLSSVADTQYFGPGTRLTVL.

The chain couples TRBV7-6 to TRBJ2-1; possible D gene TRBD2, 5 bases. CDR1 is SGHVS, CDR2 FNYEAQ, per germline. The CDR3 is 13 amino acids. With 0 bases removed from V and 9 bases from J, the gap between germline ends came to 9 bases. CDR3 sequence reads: CASSLAPGIEQFF. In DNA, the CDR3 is TGTGCCAGCAGCTTAGCTCCCGGGATTGAGCAGTTCTTC.

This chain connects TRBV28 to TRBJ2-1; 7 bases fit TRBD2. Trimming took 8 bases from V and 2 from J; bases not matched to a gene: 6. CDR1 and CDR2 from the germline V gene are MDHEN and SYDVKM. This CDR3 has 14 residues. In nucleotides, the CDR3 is TGTGCCAGCCTCTTGGGGGGGACCTACAATGAGCAGTTCTTC. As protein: CASLLGGTYNEQFF.